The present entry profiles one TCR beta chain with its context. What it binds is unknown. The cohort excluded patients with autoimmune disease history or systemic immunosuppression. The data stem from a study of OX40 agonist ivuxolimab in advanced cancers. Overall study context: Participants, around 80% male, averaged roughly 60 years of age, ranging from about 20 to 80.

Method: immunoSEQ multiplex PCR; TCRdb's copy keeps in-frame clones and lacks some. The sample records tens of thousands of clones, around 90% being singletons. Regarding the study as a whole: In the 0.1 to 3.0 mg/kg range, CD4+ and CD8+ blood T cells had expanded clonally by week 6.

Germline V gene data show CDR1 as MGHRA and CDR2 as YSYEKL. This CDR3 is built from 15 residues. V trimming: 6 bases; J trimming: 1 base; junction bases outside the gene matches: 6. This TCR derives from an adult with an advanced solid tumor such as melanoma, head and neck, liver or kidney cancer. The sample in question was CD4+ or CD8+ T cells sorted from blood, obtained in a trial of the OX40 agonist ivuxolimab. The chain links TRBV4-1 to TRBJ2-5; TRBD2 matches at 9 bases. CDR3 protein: CASSRLAGTQETQYF. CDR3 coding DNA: TGCGCCAGCAGTCGCCTAGCGGGGACCCAAGAGACCCAGTACTTC.